This is a list of T cell receptor beta chains from one sample in a study of post-analysis software for immune sequencing data. Via MiXCR, TCRdb re-called the PCR reads, giving one row per CDR3 protein. The profile shows roughly 800,000 distinct CDR3 sequences, 40% to 55% of them singletons. Source material: blood. All receptors come from a girl under 18 with multiple sclerosis. The CDR3 runs from the conserved cysteine through the conserved F or W. The order of the fields is CDR3 DNA, CDR3 protein, D gene, clone size, J gene, V gene. D genes are given only for firm matches. Clone size is shown for a subset of rows, as once, few, many or a class of expanded clone.

TGCAGTGCTAGGTATATCGCGTGGGCCTTCTCCTACAATGAGCAGTTCTTC,CSARYIAWAFSYNEQFF,NA,NA,TRBJ2-1,TRBV20-1
TGCAGTGCTGACGGACAGCAAGAGACCCAGTACTTC,CSADGQQETQYF,NA,NA,TRBJ2-5,TRBV20-1
TGCAGCGTTGGAAGGCCTAGCGGCTATGAGCAGTTCTTC,CSVGRPSGYEQFF,TRBD2,few,TRBJ2-1,TRBV29-1
TGTGCCAGCAGGCCTAATAGCGGGCTGGGCTACAATGAGCAGTTCTTC,CASRPNSGLGYNEQFF,TRBD2,NA,TRBJ2-1,TRBV12-3/TRBV12-4
TGCAGCGTTGAAGGGGGCCTCAGCGGTAAGGGCCCAGATACGCAGTATTTT,CSVEGGLSGKGPDTQYF,NA,few,TRBJ2-3,TRBV29-1
TGTGCCAGCAGCGTACAGGGCGGAGCACCCCTCCACTTT,CASSVQGGAPLHF,NA,NA,TRBJ1-6,TRBV14
TGCAGTGCTAGAGGGGACCTCAAGGGGACCCAGTACTTC,CSARGDLKGTQYF,NA,few,TRBJ2-5,TRBV20-1
TGTGCCAGCAGTGAATATACGGGAGCTAACTATGGCTACACCTTC,CASSEYTGANYGYTF,NA,few,TRBJ1-2,TRBV6-1
TGTGCCAGCAGCTTGCGACAGGCAGAGACCCAGTACTTC,CASSLRQAETQYF,NA,few,TRBJ2-5,TRBV5-8
TGTGCCATCAGCGTGGACAGGCAGAGCACTGAAGCTTTCTTT,CAISVDRQSTEAFF,TRBD1,few,TRBJ1-1,TRBV10-3